This TCR beta chain comes out of a study of T cell changes during pregnancy in multiple sclerosis. Measured with immunoSEQ multiplex PCR; TCRdb has only the in-frame clones, and not every one. The sample lists 75,000 to 95,000 clones, approximately 93% occurring once. V was shortened by 2 bases and J by 1 base, with 7 bases between the two germline ends. The germline V gene encodes CDR1 SGHTS and CDR2 YDEGEE. CDR3 length equals 14 residues. This TCR came from a female donor with multiple sclerosis, enrolled in a pregnancy study. V usage is TRBV5-8 and J usage is TRBJ1-3, with D hard to call. Material: peripheral blood, obtained in the second trimester of pregnancy. The CDR3 loop reads CASSFLLSGNTIYF. The CDR3 DNA is TGTGCCAGCAGCTTCCTCCTGTCTGGAAACACCATATATTTT.